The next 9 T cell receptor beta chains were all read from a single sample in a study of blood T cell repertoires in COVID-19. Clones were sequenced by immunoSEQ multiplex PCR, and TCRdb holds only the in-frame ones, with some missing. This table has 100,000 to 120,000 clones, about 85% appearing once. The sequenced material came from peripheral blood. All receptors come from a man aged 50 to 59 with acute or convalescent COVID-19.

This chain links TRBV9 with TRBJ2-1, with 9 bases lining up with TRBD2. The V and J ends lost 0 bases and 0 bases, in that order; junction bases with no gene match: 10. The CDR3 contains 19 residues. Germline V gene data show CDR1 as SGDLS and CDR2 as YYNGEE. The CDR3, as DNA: TGTGCCAGCAGCGTAGGGGGAGCGGGGGGAAGAAGCTCCTACAATGAGCAGTTCTTC. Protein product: CASSVGGAGGRSSYNEQFF.

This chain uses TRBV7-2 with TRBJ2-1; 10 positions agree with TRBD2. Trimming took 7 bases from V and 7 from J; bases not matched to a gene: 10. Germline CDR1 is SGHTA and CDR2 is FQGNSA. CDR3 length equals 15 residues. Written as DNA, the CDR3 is TGTGCCAGCATGACGGAAGCGGGGGGGCAAAATGAGCAGTTCTTC. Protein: CASMTEAGGQNEQFF.

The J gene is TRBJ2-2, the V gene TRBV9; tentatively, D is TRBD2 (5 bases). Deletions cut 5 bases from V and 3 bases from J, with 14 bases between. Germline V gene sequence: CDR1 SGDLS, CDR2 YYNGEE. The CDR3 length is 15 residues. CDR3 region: CASRNRDSDTGELFF. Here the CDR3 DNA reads TGTGCCAGCAGAAATCGGGATTCAGACACCGGGGAGCTGTTTTTT.

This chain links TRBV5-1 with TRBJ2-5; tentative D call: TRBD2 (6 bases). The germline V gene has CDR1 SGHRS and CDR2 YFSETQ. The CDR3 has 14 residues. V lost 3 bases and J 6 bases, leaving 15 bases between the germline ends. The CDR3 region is CASSSGTGSQTQYF. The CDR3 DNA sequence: TGCGCCAGCAGCTCCGGGACTGGGAGTCAGACCCAGTACTTC.

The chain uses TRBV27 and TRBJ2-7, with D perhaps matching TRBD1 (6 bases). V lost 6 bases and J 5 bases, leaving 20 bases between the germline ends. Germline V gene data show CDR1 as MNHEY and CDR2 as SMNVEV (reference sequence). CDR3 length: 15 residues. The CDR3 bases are TGTGCCAGCAGCCGAGACAGGTTCCCAATGAACGAGCAGTACTTC. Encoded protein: CASSRDRFPMNEQYF.

In DNA form, the CDR3 reads TGCGCCAGCAGCCAAGCTCAGGGGGCGCCTACTGAAGCTTTCTTT. Protein product: CASSQAQGAPTEAFF. The V gene is TRBV4-1, the J gene TRBJ1-1; 8 nucleotides match TRBD1. With V trimmed by 1 base and J by 5 bases, 6 bases remained unmatched. The CDR3 is 15 amino acids. Germline V gene lookup returns CDR1 MGHRA and CDR2 YSYEKL.

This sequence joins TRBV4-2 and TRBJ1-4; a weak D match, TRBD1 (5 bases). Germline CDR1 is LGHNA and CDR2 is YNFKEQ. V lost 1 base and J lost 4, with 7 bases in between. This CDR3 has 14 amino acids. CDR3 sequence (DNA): TGTGCCAGCAGCCAAGTGGGGCATAATGAAAAACTGTTTTTT. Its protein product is CASSQVGHNEKLFF.

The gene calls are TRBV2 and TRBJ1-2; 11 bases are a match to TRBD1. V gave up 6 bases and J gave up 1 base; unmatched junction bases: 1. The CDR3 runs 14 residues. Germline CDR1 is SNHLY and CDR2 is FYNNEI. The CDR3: CASRDRGRNYGYTF. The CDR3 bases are TGTGCCAGCAGGGACAGGGGGCGTAACTATGGCTACACCTTC.

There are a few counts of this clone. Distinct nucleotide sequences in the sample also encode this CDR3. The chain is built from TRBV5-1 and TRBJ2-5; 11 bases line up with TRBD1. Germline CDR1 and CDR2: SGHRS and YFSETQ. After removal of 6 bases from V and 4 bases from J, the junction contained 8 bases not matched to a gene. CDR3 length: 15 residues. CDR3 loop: CASTRDRGTGETQYF. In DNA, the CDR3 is TGCGCCAGCACACGGGACAGGGGGACTGGAGAGACCCAGTACTTC.